These 12 T cell receptor beta chains came from one sample sequenced in a study of somatic mutations in cytotoxic T cells in rheumatoid arthritis. Profiling relied on immunoSEQ multiplex PCR, and the TCRdb table lists in-frame clones only, not all of them. The sample consists of about 18,000 clones, about four fifths of them appearing once. Sequencing was carried out using CD8+ T cells sorted from blood. The receptor source for this set is an adult with rheumatoid arthritis.

This rearrangement joins TRBV11-2 to TRBJ2-1; no clear D. The CDR3 runs 13 residues. Deletions cut 4 bases from V and 2 bases from J, with 6 bases between. Germline values: CDR1 SGHAT, CDR2 FQNNGV. The DNA of the CDR3 is TGTGCCAGCAGCTATACAGCCTACAATGAGCAGTTCTTC. This codes for CASSYTAYNEQFF.

The chain uses TRBV27 and TRBJ2-5, with TRBD1 as a possible D gene (6 bases). The tail of the sequence fits TRBJ2-7 better, so the J call may be wrong. The CDR3 runs 15 residues. Germline lookup yields CDR1 MNHEY and CDR2 SMNVEV (reference sequence). As DNA, the CDR3 is TGTGCCAGCAGTTTGGGACACGGAGGACCCTACGAGCAGTACTTC. Translating it yields CASSLGHGGPYEQYF.

The chain employs TRBV7-2 and TRBJ2-7; D is undetermined. CDR1 is SGHTA and CDR2 is FQGNSA in the germline V gene. V was clipped by 2 bases and J by 6 bases, with 5 bases between them. CDR3 length equals 11 residues. The CDR3, as DNA: TGTGCCAGCAGCTTAATTGGCGAGCAGTACTTC. Translated, it gives CASSLIGEQYF.

This rearrangement joins TRBV6-1 to TRBJ1-5, with unresolved D. CDR1 MNHNS and CDR2 SASEGT come from the germline V gene. With 2 bases removed from V and 2 bases from J, the gap between germline ends came to 13 bases. The CDR3 is made up of 16 amino acids. The CDR3 loop reads CASSEWTADGNQPQHF. Here the CDR3 DNA reads TGTGCCAGCAGTGAATGGACGGCAGACGGCAATCAGCCCCAGCATTTT.

This clone appeared once. This rearrangement joins TRBV13 to TRBJ2-3; D is undetermined. The germline CDR1 and CDR2 sequences are PRHDT and FYEKMQ (reference sequence). The CDR3 length is 14 residues. The V end was cut by 5 bases, the J end by 1 base, with 10 bases between. The CDR3 DNA is TGTGCCAGCAGCCCGCCGGACGGCACAGATACGCAGTATTTT. Encoded protein: CASSPPDGTDTQYF.

The V call is TRBV11-3, the J call TRBJ1-2; no reliable D call. V shed 4 bases and J shed 3 bases, with 9 bases lying between them. This CDR3 comprises 13 residues. Germline values: CDR1 SGHNT, CDR2 YENEEA. The CDR3 DNA is TGTGCCAGCAGCTCCCGGGAAGACTATGGCTACACCTTC. Encoded protein: CASSSREDYGYTF.

This clone was found once. The rearrangement uses TRBV11-2 and TRBJ2-3; D might be TRBD2 (6 bases). The CDR3 extends over 15 amino acids. Germline assignment: CDR1 SGHAT and CDR2 FQNNGV. Deletions cut 1 base from V and 1 base from J, with 9 bases between. The CDR3 here is CASSLAEGGTDTQYF. The CDR3 DNA reads as TGTGCCAGCAGCTTAGCGGAGGGCGGCACAGATACGCAGTATTTT.

This sequence joins TRBV5-8 and TRBJ2-2; D is unresolved. Trimming cost V 4 bases and J 7 bases, with 17 bases left between them. Germline loops: CDR1 SGHTS, CDR2 YDEGEE. The CDR3 has 15 residues. The CDR3 loop is CASSPIGLLGGELFF. The CDR3 DNA sequence: TGTGCCAGCAGCCCCATAGGGCTTCTGGGCGGGGAGCTGTTTTTT. Full variable domain (rest looked up from reference TRBV5-8 and TRBJ2-2): EAGVTQSPTHLIKTRGQQATLRCSPISGHTSVYWYQQALGLGLQFLLWYDEGEERNRGNFPPRFSGRQFPNYSSELNVNALELEDSALYLCASSPIGLLGGELFFGEGSRLTVL.

The chain combines TRBV7-9 with TRBJ2-1; the D is unclear. CDR1 SEHNR and CDR2 FQNEAQ come from the germline V gene (reference sequence). Trimming took off 2 bases at V and 0 bases at J, with 11 bases between the two ends. The CDR3 contains 16 residues. The CDR3 DNA sequence: TGTGCCAGCAGCTTAAGAGACTCGAGCTCCTACAATGAGCAGTTCTTC. Protein: CASSLRDSSSYNEQFF.

The chain carries TRBV10-3 and TRBJ2-7; a possible D gene is TRBD2 (5 bases). The V end lost 3 bases, the J end lost 2 bases, and 11 bases lay between the germline ends. The CDR3 sequence is 14 residues long. Germline assignment: CDR1 ENHRY and CDR2 SYGVKD. DNA of the CDR3: TGTGCCATCAGTGATCGCGGAGGAGCCTACGAGCAGTACTTC. Translation gives CAISDRGGAYEQYF.

The chain uses TRBV2 and TRBJ2-7; TRBD1 matches 8 bases. The germline V gene has CDR1 SNHLY and CDR2 FYNNEI. Trimming removed 2 bases from V and 5 bases from J; junction bases left unmatched: 11. The CDR3 is made up of 16 amino acids. CDR3 sequence: CASSEYSGGTGDEQYF. Here the CDR3 DNA reads TGTGCCAGCAGTGAATACTCAGGGGGGACAGGAGACGAGCAGTACTTC. The full variable domain, completed using reference TRBV2 and TRBJ2-7, is EPEVTQTPSHQVTQMGQEVILRCVPISNHLYFYWYRQILGQKVEFLVSFYNNEISEKSEIFDDQFSVERPDGSNFTLKIRSTKLEDSAMYFCASSEYSGGTGDEQYFGPGTRLTVT.

This clone was seen just once. Here the CDR3 DNA reads TGTGCCACCAGCAGAGTTAAGGGGGCGAGTGAAAAACTGTTTTTT. Amino acid sequence: CATSRVKGASEKLFF. The genes are TRBV15 and TRBJ1-4; TRBD1 matches 7 bases. V lost 1 base, J lost 7 bases, and 6 bases stayed unmatched. Germline CDR1 and CDR2: LNHNV and YYDKDF (reference sequence). The CDR3 runs to 15 residues.